This T cell receptor (beta chain) was captured in a study of patients and donors after allogeneic stem cell transplantation. This clonotype was seen a handful of times. MiXCR, run by TCRdb on the RT-PCR reads, gives a single entry per CDR3 protein. This table has about a million distinct CDR3 sequences, about 20% appearing once. CDR3 size: 13 residues. V was trimmed by 5 bases and J by 3 bases, leaving 11 bases between them. Looked up from germline, CDR1 is SEHNR and CDR2 is FQNEAQ (reference sequence). The rearrangement uses TRBV7-9 and TRBJ2-7; the D call may be TRBD1 or TRBD2 (5 bases each). This sequence originates from a human donor who was either an allogeneic HSCT recipient or a stem cell or donor lymphocyte infusion donor (not recorded which). It is not recorded whose cells these are; they may come from a transplant donor. Material: blood, either unsorted or a sorted T cell fraction (not recorded which). CDR3 sequence reads: CASSRQRGYEQYF. Here the CDR3 DNA reads TGTGCCAGCAGCAGACAGAGGGGCTACGAGCAGTACTTC.